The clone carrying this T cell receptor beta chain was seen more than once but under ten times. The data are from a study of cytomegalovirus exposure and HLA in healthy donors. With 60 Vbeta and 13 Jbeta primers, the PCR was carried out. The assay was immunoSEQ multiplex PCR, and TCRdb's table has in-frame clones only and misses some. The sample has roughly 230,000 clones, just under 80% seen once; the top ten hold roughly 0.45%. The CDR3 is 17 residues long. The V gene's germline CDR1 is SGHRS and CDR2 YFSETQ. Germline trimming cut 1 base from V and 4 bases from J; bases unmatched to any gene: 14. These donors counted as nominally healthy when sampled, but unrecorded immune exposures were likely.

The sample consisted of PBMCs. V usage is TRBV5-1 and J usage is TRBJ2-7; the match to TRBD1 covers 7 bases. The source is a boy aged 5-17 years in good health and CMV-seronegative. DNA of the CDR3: TGCGCCAGCAGCTTGTTTTCAGGGTTCGGGACAGCGTACGAGCAGTACTTC. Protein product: CASSLFSGFGTAYEQYF. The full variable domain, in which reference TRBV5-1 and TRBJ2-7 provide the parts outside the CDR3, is KAGVTQTPRYLIKTRGQQVTLSCSPISGHRSVSWYQQTPGQGLQFLFEYFSETQRNKGNFPGRFSGRQFSNSRSEMNVSTLELGDSALYLCASSLFSGFGTAYEQYFGPGTRLTVT.